This passage covers 17 T cell receptor beta chains from one sample sequenced in a study of regulatory T cells in long-lasting Graves disease. This sample's time point: newly diagnosed GD, antithyroid drugs for less than 3 months. RNA from PBMCs was the source of the TCR library. In building TCR beta libraries, iRepertoire HTBI primers were used together with Arm-PCR of CDR3 regions. TCRdb recomputed calls from the multiplex PCR reads with MiXCR, one row per CDR3 protein. This sample has 350,000 to 450,000 distinct CDR3 sequences, with 14% to 15% found just once. This sample was also put to use in a study of T cells in Graves' hyperthyroidism and ophthalmopathy.

This specimen consisted of peripheral blood mononuclear cells (PBMCs), obtained at new diagnosis, from a patient treated with antithyroid drugs. All receptors come from a woman aged 25 to 39 with Graves disease.

This clonotype was recorded many times. The gene calls are TRBV11-2 and TRBJ1-1; D is ambiguous. Germline assignment: CDR1 SGHAT and CDR2 FQNNGV. The CDR3 consists of 12 residues. V lost 4 bases, J lost 2 bases, and 5 bases lay in between. CDR3 residues: CASSSRNTEAFF. The CDR3 DNA is TGTGCCAGCAGCTCCAGAAACACTGAAGCTTTCTTT.

This clonotype was picked up many times. The chain combines TRBV7-2 with TRBJ2-3; 7 nucleotides line up with TRBD1. The V gene's germline CDR1 is SGHTA and CDR2 FQGNSA. V lost 5 bases and J lost 0; bases outside the gene matches: 5. The CDR3 loop spans 15 amino acids. Here the CDR3 reads CASSRGQTSTDTQYF. The CDR3 DNA follows: TGTGCCAGCAGCCGGGGACAGACTAGCACAGATACGCAGTATTTT. Full variable domain (remainder filled in from reference TRBV7-2 and TRBJ2-3): GAGVSQSPSNKVTEKGKDVELRCDPISGHTALYWYRQSLGQGLEFLIYFQGNSAPDKSGLPSDRFSAERTGGSVSTLTIQRTQQEDSAVYLCASSRGQTSTDTQYFGPGTRLTVL.

A few counts support this clonotype. A single base separates this from a much larger clone, so it may be a read error. The chain couples TRBV6-1 to TRBJ2-5; a possible D gene is TRBD2 (6 bases). Deletions cut 5 bases from V and 4 bases from J, with 14 bases between. The V gene's germline CDR1 is MNHNS and CDR2 SASEGT. CDR3 length: 14 residues. As DNA, the CDR3 is TGTGCCAGCAGTTACAGGCTAGCGCGAGAGACCCAGTACTTC. It is translated as CASSYRLARETQYF.

This clonotype was recorded at least ten times. The chain's CDR3 is CASSPQGHEAFF. The DNA for the CDR3 is TGTGCCAGCTCACCTCAGGGACACGAGGCTTTCTTT. The rearrangement joins TRBV18 to TRBJ1-1, with a possible D match to TRBD1 (6 bases). V lost 3 bases and J 11 bases, leaving 13 bases between the germline ends. The CDR3 runs 12 residues. Germline values: CDR1 KGHSH, CDR2 LQKENI.

The sample holds many counts of this clonotype. The chain joins TRBV28 to TRBJ2-1, with 8 positions matching TRBD2. Trimming removed 5 bases from V and 6 bases from J; junction bases left unmatched: 9. Germline assignment: CDR1 MDHEN and CDR2 SYDVKM. This CDR3 has 15 residues. Here the CDR3 reads CASSREGLVVNEQFF. The CDR3 DNA follows: TGTGCCAGCAGTCGAGAGGGACTAGTGGTCAATGAGCAGTTCTTC.

This clonotype was observed many times. This CDR3 is CASSQDAGDNSPLHF. The CDR3, as DNA: TGTGCCAGCAGCCAAGACGCAGGGGATAATTCACCCCTCCACTTT. The V gene is TRBV3-1, the J gene TRBJ1-6; D may be TRBD1 (6 bases). The CDR3 is 15 amino acids. Trimming cost V 0 bases and J 5 bases, with 8 bases left between them. Germline loops: CDR1 LGHDT, CDR2 YNNKEL (reference sequence).

This clonotype showed up many times. The chain is built from TRBV19 and TRBJ2-3; D may match TRBD1 or TRBD2 (6 bases each). CDR1 LNHDA and CDR2 SQIVND come from the germline V gene (reference sequence). V lost 7 bases and J 2 bases, leaving 16 bases between the germline ends. The CDR3 length is 15 residues. The CDR3 DNA is TGTGCCAGTACCTCTATAGGGGGGTACACAGATACGCAGTATTTT. This translates into CASTSIGGYTDTQYF.

This clonotype has a handful of counts. Since a much larger clone is just one base distant, this may be a read error. The chain is built from TRBV3-1 and TRBJ2-2, with D possibly TRBD2 on 6 matching bases. This CDR3 has 15 amino acids. V lost 7 bases and J 4 bases, leaving 16 bases between the germline ends. Germline-derived CDR1 and CDR2 are LGHDT and YNNKEL (reference sequence). The CDR3 DNA sequence: TGTGCCAGCACCCTAGGGACTTCATCCACCGGGGAGCTGTTTTTT. This codes for CASTLGTSSTGELFF.

This clonotype came up many times. This sequence joins TRBV3-1 and TRBJ2-2; a possible D gene is TRBD2 (6 bases). The CDR3 length is 15 residues. V gave up 4 bases and J gave up 0 bases, with 9 bases separating them. Germline loops: CDR1 LGHDT, CDR2 YNNKEL (reference sequence). CDR3 bases: TGTGCCAGCAGCCCCGGGACTCCGAACACCGGGGAGCTGTTTTTT. The encoded protein is CASSPGTPNTGELFF.

This clonotype was detected ten times or more. V is TRBV3-1 and J is TRBJ2-3; 9 positions agree with TRBD2. Germline V gives CDR1 LGHDT, CDR2 YNNKEL (reference sequence). The trim removed 4 bases at V and 5 bases at J, leaving 10 bases unmatched. The CDR3 runs 16 residues. The CDR3 sequence: CASSPALAGVVDTQYF. The CDR3 nucleotides read TGTGCCAGCAGCCCGGCACTAGCGGGCGTGGTAGATACGCAGTATTTT.

This clonotype was seen many times. V is TRBV5-1 and J is TRBJ2-7; 7 bases are a match to TRBD1. With V trimmed by 4 bases and J by 3 bases, 10 bases remained unmatched. This CDR3 comprises 15 residues. Germline CDR1 SGHRS, CDR2 YFSETQ. The CDR3 sequence: CASSDGTATLYEQYF. The CDR3 DNA follows: TGCGCCAGCAGCGATGGGACAGCAACCCTCTACGAGCAGTACTTC.

This clonotype has only a few counts. CDR3 sequence: CSVGAGGGANVLTF. Written as DNA, the CDR3 is TGCAGCGTCGGAGCGGGGGGTGGGGCCAACGTCCTGACTTTC. The rearrangement links TRBV29-1 to TRBJ2-6; 9 bases match TRBD2. The germline V gene has CDR1 SQVTM and CDR2 ANQGSEA. The CDR3 loop spans 14 amino acids. V dropped 6 bases and J dropped 3; count of bases not matched to a gene: 3. Full variable domain (rest looked up from reference TRBV29-1 and TRBJ2-6): SAVISQKPSRDICQRGTSLTIQCQVDSQVTMMFWYRQQPGQSLTLIATANQGSEATYESGFVIDKFPISRPNLTFSTLTVSNMSPEDSSIYLCSVGAGGGANVLTFGAGSRLTVL.

J is TRBJ1-5 and V is TRBV15; 9 bases agree with TRBD1. The CDR3 is made up of 15 amino acids. Trimming at V came to 5 bases and at J to 2 bases, leaving 4 bases not matched to a gene. Germline V CDR1 and CDR2: LNHNV, YYDKDF (reference sequence). Written as DNA, the CDR3 is TGTGCCACCAGCGTTACAGGGGGCGGCAATCAGCCCCAGCATTTT. This codes for CATSVTGGGNQPQHF.

This clonotype has at least ten counts. The V and J genes are TRBV7-3 and TRBJ2-3, with TRBD1 matching over 10 bases. CDR3 length: 14 amino acids. J was trimmed by 10 bases and V by 5 bases; bases with no gene match: 9. CDR1 SGHTA and CDR2 FQGTGA come from the germline V gene. CDR3 region: CASSPLGQGQSQYF. In nucleotides, the CDR3 is TGTGCCAGCAGCCCATTGGGACAGGGGCAATCGCAGTATTTT.

There are many counts of this clonotype. The chain uses TRBV30 and TRBJ1-3; D unclear. There are 12 residues in the CDR3. The germline V and J ends were trimmed by 3 bases and 3 bases, with 6 bases remaining between them. Per germline, CDR1 GTSNPN and CDR2 SVGIG (reference sequence). CDR3 protein: CAWREGGNTIYF. CDR3 coding DNA: TGTGCCTGGAGGGAGGGTGGAAACACCATATATTTT.

The CDR3 nucleotides read TGTGCCAGCAGCGCGGGGGTTATGGACTATGGCTACACCTTC. It encodes CASSAGVMDYGYTF. The V gene is TRBV9, the J gene TRBJ1-2, with a tentative D call TRBD1 (5 bases). The length of the CDR3 is 14 residues. The V gene's germline CDR1 is SGDLS and CDR2 YYNGEE. Trimming cost V 3 bases and J 3 bases, with 12 bases left between them. Looking up the rest from reference TRBV9 and TRBJ1-2 gives the full variable domain: DSGVTQTPKHLITATGQRVTLRCSPRSGDLSVYWYQQSLDQGLQFLIQYYNGEERAKGNILERFSAQQFPDLHSELNLSSLELGDSALYFCASSAGVMDYGYTFGSGTRLTVV.

There are many counts of this clonotype. This chain uses TRBV11-2 with TRBJ2-5; either TRBD1 or TRBD2 may supply D (5 bases each). V was trimmed by 6 bases and J by 9 bases, leaving 8 bases between them. The CDR3 runs to 10 residues. Germline V gene lookup returns CDR1 SGHAT and CDR2 FQNNGV. This CDR3 reads CASRGVAQYF. Written as DNA, the CDR3 is TGTGCCAGCAGGGGGGTGGCCCAGTACTTC.